This T cell receptor beta chain was sequenced in a study of blood T cell repertoires in COVID-19. Turning to the study itself: Sites across the United States, Italy and Spain contributed samples from acute and convalescent COVID-19. PBMCs, B-cell-depleted T cells, or T cells provided the cDNA or gDNA that made up the material.

The CDR3 is 16 residues long. Germline CDR1 and CDR2: KGHSH and LQKENI. V was clipped by 3 bases and J by 4 bases, with 18 bases between them. Membership in each cohort depended on participant-reported clinical history. Exposed study participants had met a COVID-19 case within 2 weeks before entry. The method was immunoSEQ multiplex PCR; TCRdb's version includes in-frame clones alone and lacks a portion of them. The sample consists of hundreds of thousands of clones, 80% to 90% of them appearing once. The sample consisted of PBMCs or T cells enriched from blood (not recorded which). The source is a woman in her thirties or forties who had been exposed to COVID-19. V gene TRBV18 combines with J gene TRBJ1-2; D unresolved. The CDR3 DNA reads TGTGCCAGCTCACCCCTCGGAGTAGGTCTCCCCTATGGCTACACCTTC. It yields the protein CASSPLGVGLPYGYTF.